The T cell receptor beta chain described here comes from a study of blood T cell repertoires in COVID-19. Study details: Samples representing acute and convalescent COVID-19 were sourced from the United States, Italy and Spain. Sample material is recorded as cDNA or gDNA derived from T cells, B-cell-depleted T cells, or PBMCs.

Assay: immunoSEQ multiplex PCR; the TCRdb copy retains only in-frame clones and omits some. The table has hundreds of thousands of clones, roughly 90% seen once. Cohort 3 recovery required two negative PCRs, clearance, or symptom resolution. A few counts support this clone. This TCR was recovered from a woman aged 25 to 45 who had recovered from COVID-19. The sample comprised PBMCs or T cells enriched from blood (not recorded which).

In DNA form, the CDR3 reads TGTGCCAGCACCACACAGTTTGCGGGAAGATCCGCCAATGAGCAGTTCTTC. Translation gives CASTTQFAGRSANEQFF. V gene TRBV27 combines with J gene TRBJ2-1; maybe TRBD2 (6 bases). CDR1 and CDR2 from the germline V gene are MNHEY and SMNVEV (reference sequence). The CDR3 runs 17 residues. Trimming removed 7 bases from V and 6 bases from J, with 25 bases in between.